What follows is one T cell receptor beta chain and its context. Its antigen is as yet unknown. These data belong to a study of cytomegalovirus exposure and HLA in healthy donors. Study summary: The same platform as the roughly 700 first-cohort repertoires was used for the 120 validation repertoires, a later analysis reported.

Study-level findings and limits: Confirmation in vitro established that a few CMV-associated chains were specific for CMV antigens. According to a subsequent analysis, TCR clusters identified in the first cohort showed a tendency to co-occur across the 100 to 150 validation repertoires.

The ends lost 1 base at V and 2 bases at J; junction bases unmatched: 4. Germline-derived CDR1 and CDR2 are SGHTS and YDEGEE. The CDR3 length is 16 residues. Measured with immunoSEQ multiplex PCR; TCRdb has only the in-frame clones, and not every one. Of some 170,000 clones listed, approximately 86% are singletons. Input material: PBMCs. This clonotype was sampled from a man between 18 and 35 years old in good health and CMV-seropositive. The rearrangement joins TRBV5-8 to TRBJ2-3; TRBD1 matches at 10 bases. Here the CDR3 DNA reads TGTGCCAGCAGCTTGAGGACAGGGGGTTACACAGATACGCAGTATTTT. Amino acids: CASSLRTGGYTDTQYF.